This record covers a single T cell receptor (beta chain). Its target antigen remains unknown. One base away there is no much larger clone; base qualities are not given. The donors were healthy, HIV-negative adults with no recently reported acute infections or vaccinations. Every donor was a Caucasian adult residing in Nashville, Tennessee, USA. Magnetic negative selection was used to enrich CD4+ T cells, after which naive cells were positively selected on CD45RA and the negative fraction became the memory subset. Blood was collected by leukapheresis, and PBMCs were isolated by Ficoll-Histopaque density gradient centrifugation and then cryopreserved in liquid nitrogen vapor phase. Purity and quantity of every magnetically sorted T cell population were checked by analytical flow cytometry. Each sorted fraction had its genomic DNA isolated and then quantified by UV absorbance on a Nanodrop 2000c. The sample is drawn from a study of shared clonotypes between healthy human individuals (dated by TCRdb to 2018 to 2021). For the wider study: The cohort included three men and a couple of women between 18 and 49 years of age. For each donor, CD4 naive and CD4 memory were each run on three plates, CD8 naive on two plates, and CD8 memory on one plate. Blood TCR repertoires of a handful of healthy adults were deeply sequenced to estimate repertoire size and the extent of clonotype sharing between individuals. To increase sequencing depth and limit assay-specific biases, different laboratories used diverse techniques to prepare libraries and sequence TCR repertoires. Each donor's leukapheresis produced roughly between about 0.9 and 9.5 billion PBMCs. Study-wide conclusions, independent of this receptor: Across a few donors, about 4.5% of naive CD4, roughly 3.5% of naive CD8, about 2.3% of memory CD4, and approximately 0.4% of memory CD8 clonotypes were shared. Even with the large sequencing depth, rarefaction of the sorted-subset datasets indicated that sequencing was incomplete. The small number of donors limited the genetic and exposure-history diversity represented. Pairwise subsampling led to the expectation that sequencing depth would affect the degree of clonotype sharing among donors. Naive subsets generally had larger estimated clonotype richness than memory subsets. Sampling was restricted to blood, and TCR repertoires in tissue are likely to differ from TCR repertoires in blood. Compared with non-shared clonotypes, clonotypes shared by all four sorted-subset donors had higher generation probabilities.

Using the deep immunoSEQ assay, multiplex PCR amplified TCR CDR3 regions from genomic DNA. Extracted genomic DNA from each cell subset was distributed evenly across all wells of several immunoSEQ 96-well plates, and each plate was treated as a replicate. Each replicate PCR for sorted subsets received about 200 ng genomic DNA, equal to some 32,000 T cell genomes. Purified libraries were quantified with a Qubit 3.0 fluorometer, sized on a Bioanalyzer 2100, and re-quantified with the KAPA Library Quantification kit. A separate single-read 150-cycle Illumina NextSeq 550 flow cell was used to sequence each immunoSEQ 96-well plate. Regarding the original processing steps: The immunoSEQ output contained only junctional sequences without quality scores, so filtering could not match that applied to full-length reads. To assign V/J genes and CDR3, sequences were annotated using PyIR, a Python wrapper for IgBLAST v1.9, with IMGT germline references. Reads were removed for weak V/J assignments (E-value above 1e-6), missing CDR3, stop codons, out-of-frame junctions, or ambiguous translated residues. A V3J clonotype was defined by an identical inferred V gene, J gene, and CDR3 amino acid sequence. To compute the percentage overlap between repertoires, the number of shared unique clonotypes was divided by the size of the smaller repertoire. Three approaches were used to assess repertoire richness: RTK rarefaction, the Chao1 estimator, and Recon v2.1 estimates of unobserved clonotypes. Generation probabilities were computed with OLGA for all TCRbeta clonotypes obtained by the gDNA method from a handful of donors. Entries here come from immuneACCESS through TCRdb and include only in-frame sequences with V and J called. Some clones fail to appear in such tables; in the studies checked, an unresolved V gene covers under half of the shortfall, and the cause of the remainder is unknown. V, J and clone size derive from that table, while D and trimming were established from the DNA sequence. Across this sample there are about 1 million clones, with about 75% seen only once. Roughly 1.4% of the sample belongs to the ten largest clones.

V lost 0 bases and J lost 4 bases; the stretch between them is 9 bases long. The germline V gene gives CDR1 as MGHRA and CDR2 as YSYEKL. There are 14 amino acids in the CDR3, from cysteine to phenylalanine inclusive. Just CDR3 DNA is preserved here, 42 bases in frame from base 1. The TCR sequence derives from a man between 18 and 29 years old in good health. The chain joins TRBV4-1 to TRBJ2-5; no D gene call is confident. Material: memory CD4+ T cells sorted from blood. In the paper's terms, the cell subset or site label means: CD45RA-negative fraction. In nucleotides, the sequence is TGCGCCAGCAGCCAAGATTTCACCCGAGAGACCCAGTACTTC. Translated, this gives CASSQDFTRETQYF.